This is a list of T cell receptor beta chains from one sample in a study of CD8+CD57+ T cells in acquired aplastic anemia. TCRdb recomputed calls from the reads with MiXCR, one row per CDR3 protein. The sample has fewer than 250,000 distinct CDR3 sequences; approximately 51% are singletons. The sample was sorted CD4+, CD8+, or CD8+CD57+ T cells (not recorded which) from PBMCs. The origin of the receptors is a human donor with aplastic anemia. The CDR3 runs from the conserved cysteine through the conserved F or W. The order of the fields is V gene, D gene, clone size, J gene, CDR3 protein, CDR3 DNA. The D gene is left open where the match is weak. A clone size is listed for some rows: how often the clone was seen (once, few, many), or a class if it is expanded.

V gene: TRBV5-1; D gene: NA; clone size: NA; J gene: TRBJ2-3; CDR3 protein: CASSLVGYREDTQYF; CDR3 DNA: TGCGCCAGCAGCTTGGTAGGTTATCGGGAGGATACGCAGTATTTT
V gene: TRBV19; D gene: NA; clone size: NA; J gene: TRBJ1-4; CDR3 protein: CASAVTEGGEKLFF; CDR3 DNA: TGTGCCAGTGCCGTGACGGAGGGAGGAGAAAAACTGTTTTTT
V gene: TRBV7-2; D gene: NA; clone size: NA; J gene: TRBJ1-2; CDR3 protein: CASSARVRVGYTF; CDR3 DNA: TGTGCCAGCAGCGCGAGAGTCAGGGTTGGCTACACCTTC
V gene: TRBV24-1; D gene: NA; clone size: NA; J gene: TRBJ1-5; CDR3 protein: CATSTGPNQPQHF; CDR3 DNA: TGTGCCACCAGTACAGGGCCGAATCAGCCCCAGCATTTT
V gene: TRBV10-3; D gene: NA; clone size: NA; J gene: TRBJ1-4; CDR3 protein: CAISRQATNEKLFF; CDR3 DNA: TGTGCCATCAGCCGACAGGCAACTAATGAAAAACTGTTTTTT
V gene: TRBV6-5; D gene: TRBD1; clone size: few; J gene: TRBJ1-1; CDR3 protein: CASSYLTGGRSNTEAFF; CDR3 DNA: TGTGCCAGCAGCTACTTGACAGGGGGCAGGTCGAACACTGAAGCTTTCTTT
V gene: TRBV20-1; D gene: TRBD1; clone size: many; J gene: TRBJ2-7; CDR3 protein: CSAGPGGFDEQYF; CDR3 DNA: TGCAGTGCTGGACCAGGGGGCTTCGACGAGCAGTACTTC
V gene: TRBV20-1; D gene: NA; clone size: NA; J gene: TRBJ2-2; CDR3 protein: CSARDPRGANTGGLFF; CDR3 DNA: TGCAGTGCTAGAGATCCGAGGGGGGCGAACACCGGGGGGCTGTTTTTT
V gene: TRBV7-2; D gene: TRBD2; clone size: NA; J gene: TRBJ2-7; CDR3 protein: CASSLEAGGSGSYEQYF; CDR3 DNA: TGTGCCAGCAGCTTAGAGGCTGGCGGTAGCGGGTCCTACGAGCAGTACTTC
V gene: TRBV9; D gene: NA; clone size: NA; J gene: TRBJ1-2; CDR3 protein: CASSVGQGANYGYTF; CDR3 DNA: TGTGCCAGCAGCGTAGGGCAGGGAGCTAACTATGGCTACACCTTC
V gene: TRBV7-9; D gene: TRBD2; clone size: NA; J gene: TRBJ2-7; CDR3 protein: CASSLDSGGWPYEQYF; CDR3 DNA: TGTGCCAGCAGCTTAGACAGCGGGGGCTGGCCCTACGAGCAGTACTTC
V gene: TRBV7-2; D gene: NA; clone size: once; J gene: TRBJ1-2; CDR3 protein: CASSSWTANYGYTF; CDR3 DNA: TGTGCCAGCAGCTCCTGGACAGCTAACTATGGCTACACCTTC
V gene: TRBV9; D gene: NA; clone size: NA; J gene: TRBJ2-7; CDR3 protein: CTSSVGTSTYEQYF; CDR3 DNA: TGTACCAGCAGCGTCGGGACCAGCACCTACGAGCAGTACTTC
V gene: TRBV7-7; D gene: TRBD1; clone size: many; J gene: TRBJ2-7; CDR3 protein: CASSKGQGYEQYF; CDR3 DNA: TGTGCCAGCAGCAAGGGACAGGGATACGAGCAGTACTTC
V gene: TRBV29-1; D gene: NA; clone size: NA; J gene: TRBJ1-2; CDR3 protein: CSVFGGRDGYTF; CDR3 DNA: TGCAGCGTGTTCGGGGGGCGGGATGGCTACACCTTC
V gene: TRBV5-1; D gene: NA; clone size: many; J gene: TRBJ2-6; CDR3 protein: CASSFSPGYGANVLTF; CDR3 DNA: TGCGCCAGCAGCTTTTCTCCGGGGTATGGGGCCAACGTCCTGACTTTC
V gene: TRBV6-4; D gene: NA; clone size: many; J gene: TRBJ2-6; CDR3 protein: CASSPGTEGSGANVLTF; CDR3 DNA: TGTGCCAGCAGCCCCGGGACTGAGGGCTCTGGGGCCAACGTCCTGACTTTC
V gene: TRBV28; D gene: NA; clone size: many; J gene: TRBJ2-5; CDR3 protein: CASSRVSQETQYF; CDR3 DNA: TGTGCCAGCAGCCGTGTGAGCCAAGAGACCCAGTACTTC
V gene: TRBV2; D gene: NA; clone size: many; J gene: TRBJ1-6; CDR3 protein: CASSLRGAIDNSPLHF; CDR3 DNA: TGTGCCAGCAGTCTAAGGGGGGCGATCGATAATTCACCCCTCCACTTT
V gene: TRBV15; D gene: TRBD2; clone size: NA; J gene: TRBJ2-1; CDR3 protein: CATSRDWRGVNEQFF; CDR3 DNA: TGTGCCACCAGCAGAGATTGGCGGGGGGTCAATGAGCAGTTCTTC
V gene: TRBV5-6; D gene: NA; clone size: NA; J gene: TRBJ2-3; CDR3 protein: CASSSGPSLNTQYF; CDR3 DNA: TGTGCCAGCAGCTCCGGGCCTAGTCTGAATACGCAGTATTTT
V gene: TRBV19; D gene: NA; clone size: few; J gene: TRBJ2-6; CDR3 protein: CASSQQGGVSSGANVLTF; CDR3 DNA: TGTGCCAGTAGTCAACAGGGGGGGGTTAGCTCTGGGGCCAACGTCCTGACTTTC
V gene: TRBV9; D gene: TRBD1; clone size: NA; J gene: TRBJ1-6; CDR3 protein: CASSSPGTGTNSPLHF; CDR3 DNA: TGCGCCAGCAGCTCGCCAGGGACAGGGACTAATTCACCCCTCCACTTT
V gene: TRBV9; D gene: TRBD1; clone size: many; J gene: TRBJ1-5; CDR3 protein: CASSPQGANQPQHF; CDR3 DNA: TGTGCCAGCAGCCCACAGGGGGCTAATCAGCCCCAGCATTTT
V gene: TRBV11-2; D gene: NA; clone size: NA; J gene: TRBJ1-4; CDR3 protein: CASSLVPYEKLFF; CDR3 DNA: TGTGCCAGCAGCTTAGTGCCATACGAAAAACTGTTTTTT
V gene: TRBV10-1; D gene: NA; clone size: many; J gene: TRBJ1-6; CDR3 protein: CASSNRVGSSPLHF; CDR3 DNA: TGCGCCAGCAGCAACAGGGTCGGGAGTTCACCCCTCCACTTT
V gene: TRBV15; D gene: NA; clone size: NA; J gene: TRBJ1-6; CDR3 protein: CATSRVGGNSPLHF; CDR3 DNA: TGTGCCACCAGCAGAGTGGGGGGGAATTCACCCCTCCACTTT
V gene: TRBV7-2; D gene: TRBD1; clone size: few; J gene: TRBJ2-7; CDR3 protein: CASRPGQGGVEQYF; CDR3 DNA: TGTGCCAGCAGACCGGGACAGGGGGGCGTCGAGCAGTACTTC
V gene: TRBV7-2; D gene: NA; clone size: NA; J gene: TRBJ1-2; CDR3 protein: CASGKNIDGYTF; CDR3 DNA: TGTGCCAGCGGCAAGAACATTGATGGCTACACCTTC
V gene: TRBV20-1; D gene: NA; clone size: NA; J gene: TRBJ2-7; CDR3 protein: CSAGGSRYEQYF; CDR3 DNA: TGCAGTGCTGGCGGGTCTCGATACGAGCAGTACTTC
V gene: TRBV20-1; D gene: NA; clone size: NA; J gene: TRBJ2-2; CDR3 protein: CSARAGELFF; CDR3 DNA: TGCAGTGCTAGGGCCGGGGAGCTGTTTTTT
V gene: TRBV3-1; D gene: NA; clone size: NA; J gene: TRBJ1-4; CDR3 protein: CASSQGEKLFF; CDR3 DNA: TGTGCCAGCAGCCAAGGTGAAAAACTGTTTTTT
V gene: TRBV29-1; D gene: TRBD1; clone size: NA; J gene: TRBJ1-1; CDR3 protein: CSVVQGGRTEAFF; CDR3 DNA: TGCAGCGTTGTACAGGGGGGGAGGACTGAAGCTTTCTTT
V gene: TRBV4-1; D gene: NA; clone size: many; J gene: TRBJ2-7; CDR3 protein: CASSQGGSSYGQYF; CDR3 DNA: TGCGCCAGCAGCCAAGGCGGCAGCAGCTACGGGCAGTACTTC
V gene: TRBV3-1; D gene: TRBD1; clone size: NA; J gene: TRBJ1-1; CDR3 protein: CASSPGQGMVRDTEAFF; CDR3 DNA: TGTGCCAGCAGCCCCGGACAGGGAATGGTTCGGGACACTGAAGCTTTCTTT
V gene: TRBV29-1; D gene: NA; clone size: few; J gene: TRBJ2-3; CDR3 protein: CSAGDPTDTQYF; CDR3 DNA: TGCAGCGCGGGGGACCCCACAGATACGCAGTATTTT
V gene: TRBV20-1; D gene: TRBD2; clone size: NA; J gene: TRBJ2-7; CDR3 protein: CSATASGGAGEQYF; CDR3 DNA: TGCAGTGCTACCGCTAGCGGGGGCGCGGGCGAGCAGTACTTC
V gene: TRBV5-1; D gene: NA; clone size: NA; J gene: TRBJ1-2; CDR3 protein: CASSPAGISYGYTF; CDR3 DNA: TGCGCCAGCAGCCCGGCGGGGATCTCCTATGGCTACACCTTC
V gene: TRBV5-1; D gene: NA; clone size: few; J gene: TRBJ1-1; CDR3 protein: CASRSGRGGMNTEAFF; CDR3 DNA: TGTGCCAGCAGATCGGGCCGGGGGGGCATGAACACTGAAGCTTTCTTT
V gene: TRBV4-1; D gene: NA; clone size: many; J gene: TRBJ2-5; CDR3 protein: CASSQGEDGGTQYF; CDR3 DNA: TGCGCCAGCAGCCAAGGAGAGGACGGGGGGACCCAGTACTTC
V gene: TRBV29-1; D gene: TRBD1; clone size: NA; J gene: TRBJ2-6; CDR3 protein: CSVGQGHSPPNVLTF; CDR3 DNA: TGCAGCGTGGGACAGGGTCATTCCCCCCCCAACGTCCTGACTTTC
V gene: TRBV20-1; D gene: TRBD1; clone size: NA; J gene: TRBJ1-1; CDR3 protein: CSAIDRGTEAFF; CDR3 DNA: TGCAGTGCTATTGACAGGGGTACTGAAGCTTTCTTT